This T cell receptor beta chain was obtained from a study of vaccination and CD4 T cells after COVID-19. Overall study: Once diagnosed, patients had post-COVID samples drawn a median about 110 days later (range 35 to 161).

Of note for this clonotype: The antigen is unknown.

Stated treatment: approximately 11-day PBMC culture with coronavirus spike peptide pools or control peptides (ViraFEST assay). Each of days 3 and 7 saw half the medium replaced by fresh IL-2 medium. V lost 0 bases and J 4 bases, leaving 11 bases between the germline ends. Germline V gene sequence: CDR1 SGHRS, CDR2 YFSETQ. The CDR3 is 14 amino acids. Cultured CD4+ T cell DNA underwent sequencing with the Oncomine TCR Beta short-read assay. Someone extracted genomic DNA from cultured CD4+ T cells. Via MiXCR, TCRdb re-called the PCR reads, giving one row per CDR3 protein. Of 15,000 to 20,000 distinct CDR3 sequences listed, around half are singletons.

V and J are TRBV5-1 and TRBJ2-7; TRBD1 is a possible D gene (6 bases). The receptor comes from a human donor who had recovered from COVID-19. The sequenced sample was CD4+ T cells from blood, cultured in vitro, obtained before SARS-CoV-2 vaccination. The CDR3 DNA reads TGCGCCAGCAGCTTGGTAGGCAGGGGTTACGAGCAGTACTTC. Translated: CASSLVGRGYEQYF.